The clone carrying this T cell receptor beta chain was seen once. This CDR3 has 17 amino acids. The V gene's germline CDR1 is SGHDT and CDR2 YYEEEE. Trimming removed 1 base from V and 0 bases from J; junction bases left unmatched: 5. This sample was taken from a study of shared clonotypes between healthy human individuals. The donor population consisted of healthy HIV-negative adults with no recent acute infections or vaccinations. Per sorted-subset replicate PCR, input was 150 to 250 ng DNA, representing some 30,000 T cell genomes. Method: immunoSEQ multiplex PCR; TCRdb's copy keeps in-frame clones and lacks some. The table lists a few hundred thousand clones, around 97% of them singletons.

Sequencing was performed on naive CD4+ T cells sorted from blood. As to subset: CD45RA+ positively selected. This sequence joins TRBV5-6 and TRBJ2-4; 9 positions match TRBD1. The TCR originated in a woman in her thirties in good health. In nucleotides, the CDR3 is TGTGCCAGCAGCTTGAACAGGGGGCCCAAAGCCAAAAACATTCAGTACTTC. Amino acid sequence: CASSLNRGPKAKNIQYF.